The 32 T cell receptor beta chains below come from one sample, sequenced in a study of cytomegalovirus exposure and HLA in healthy donors. The PCR ran on 60 Vbeta and 13 Jbeta primers. The method was immunoSEQ multiplex PCR; TCRdb's version includes in-frame clones alone and lacks a portion of them. This sample has some 190,000 clones, with 83% found just once. The source material was PBMCs. These receptors all come from a man in his forties in good health and CMV-seropositive.

V is TRBV30 and J is TRBJ1-1; no reliable D call. The germline V gene has CDR1 GTSNPN and CDR2 SVGIG (reference sequence). The V gene lost 0 bases and the J gene lost 1 base, with 6 bases spanning the gap. This CDR3 spans 13 amino acids. DNA of the CDR3: TGTGCCTGGAGTGTACGGGAGAACACTGAAGCTTTCTTT. This sequence encodes CAWSVRENTEAFF.

The CDR3 sequence is CSVHDRAYGYTF. For the CDR3, the DNA is TGCAGCGTTCACGACAGGGCCTATGGCTACACCTTC. The rearrangement links TRBV29-1 to TRBJ1-2; 7 bases are shared with TRBD1. With 5 bases clipped from V and 4 bases from J, the junction kept 4 bases outside the gene matches. CDR1 is SQVTM and CDR2 is ANQGSEA in the germline V gene. CDR3 length equals 12 residues.

V usage is TRBV25-1 and J usage is TRBJ2-5; D may be TRBD1 (6 bases). In germline, CDR1 is MGHDK, CDR2 SYGVNS. V lost 5 bases and J lost 0, with 16 bases in between. The length of the CDR3 is 16 residues. CDR3 nucleotide sequence: TGTGCCAGCAGTCCTCGAAAGGGGGTCTACCAAGAGACCCAGTACTTC. Translated, it gives CASSPRKGVYQETQYF. Together with reference TRBV25-1 and TRBJ2-5, the CDR3 gives the full variable domain: EADIYQTPRYLVIGTGKKITLECSQTMGHDKMYWYQQDPGMELHLIHYSYGVNSTEKGDLSSESTVSRIRTEHFPLTLESARPSHTSQYLCASSPRKGVYQETQYFGPGTRLLVL.

The CDR3 protein is CASSRGGGPDLDEQFF. CDR3 coding DNA: TGTGCCAGCAGCCGCGGGGGAGGCCCCGACCTCGATGAGCAGTTCTTC. The rearrangement uses TRBV7-3 and TRBJ2-1; 7 nucleotides match TRBD2. V was clipped by 5 bases and J by 8 bases; unmatched bases: 15. The CDR3 covers 16 residues. The germline V gene has CDR1 SGHTA and CDR2 FQGTGA.

This clone was counted once. This chain joins TRBV18 and TRBJ2-5; D is perhaps TRBD2 (5 bases). The CDR3 length is 14 residues. CDR1 is KGHSH and CDR2 is LQKENI in the germline V gene. V was shortened by 3 bases and J by 5 bases, with 13 bases between the two germline ends. This CDR3 is CASSPGLFRETQYF. As DNA, the CDR3 is TGTGCCAGCTCACCCGGACTGTTTCGGGAGACCCAGTACTTC.

The CDR3 DNA sequence: TGTGCCATCAGTGTTCAGGCCCCCTACAATGAGCAGTTCTTC. This gives the protein CAISVQAPYNEQFF. The chain is built from TRBV10-3 and TRBJ2-1, with unresolved D. V shed 4 bases and J shed 2 bases, with 9 bases lying between them. The germline V gene has CDR1 ENHRY and CDR2 SYGVKD. The CDR3 is 14 residues long.

The gene calls are TRBV29-1 and TRBJ2-2; maybe TRBD2 (6 bases). The length of the CDR3 is 14 residues. The V end was cut by 4 bases, the J end by 5 bases, with 14 bases between. CDR1 SQVTM and CDR2 ANQGSEA come from the germline V gene. CDR3 loop: CSVGPSAETGELFF. The CDR3 DNA is TGCAGCGTTGGCCCTAGCGCTGAGACCGGGGAGCTGTTTTTT.

V and J are TRBV18 and TRBJ1-1; TRBD1 agrees at 7 bases. Germline V lookup: CDR1 KGHSH, CDR2 LQKENI. The CDR3 is 14 amino acids. With V trimmed by 8 bases and J by 5 bases, 11 bases remained unmatched. The CDR3 region has the DNA TGTGCCAGCAGCACACAGGGGCTGAGGACTGAAGCTTTCTTT. Amino acids: CASSTQGLRTEAFF.

The V gene is TRBV12-5, the J gene TRBJ2-1; 10 bases line up with TRBD2. This CDR3 region has 14 residues. Trimming removed 4 bases from V and 7 bases from J; junction bases left unmatched: 4. Per the germline V gene, CDR1 is LGHNT and CDR2 is FRNRAP. The CDR3 bases are TGTGCTAGTGGTTCTAGCGGGAGCTTAAATGAGCAGTTCTTC. It codes for CASGSSGSLNEQFF.

The V gene is TRBV19, the J gene TRBJ2-3, with 7 positions matching TRBD1. CDR1 and CDR2 from the germline V gene are LNHDA and SQIVND (reference sequence). The CDR3 extends over 19 amino acids. The J segment lost 0 bases and the V segment lost 1 base, leaving 13 bases of the junction unmatched. CDR3 DNA sequence: TGTGCCAGTAGTATAGTTTTAGACAGGGTCCAATTTAGCACAGATACGCAGTATTTT. It codes for CASSIVLDRVQFSTDTQYF.

V and J are TRBV9 and TRBJ1-5; 7 nucleotides line up with TRBD1. Per germline, CDR1 SGDLS and CDR2 YYNGEE. V lost 2 bases, J lost 5 bases, and 7 bases stayed unmatched. The CDR3 extends over 15 amino acids. CDR3 region: CASSVRQGDDQPQHF. Written as DNA, the CDR3 is TGTGCCAGCAGCGTCCGACAGGGCGACGATCAGCCCCAGCATTTT.

V is TRBV30 and J is TRBJ1-2; maybe TRBD1 (5 bases). Trimming pared 3 bases from V and 7 bases from J, leaving 36 bases between. CDR1 and CDR2 from the germline V gene are GTSNPN and SVGIG (reference sequence). The CDR3 covers 20 residues. CDR3 in DNA: TGTGCCTGGAGATCAATGACAGACTCTCAATCTCATGTTTTTTCTGGTGGCTACACCTTC. Its protein product is CAWRSMTDSQSHVFSGGYTF.

J is TRBJ1-3 and V is TRBV25-1; tentative D call: TRBD1 (6 bases). This CDR3 has 17 amino acids. CDR1 MGHDK and CDR2 SYGVNS come from the germline V gene. The V gene lost 7 bases and the J gene lost 0 bases, with 19 bases spanning the gap. The DNA of the CDR3 is TGTGCCAGCACCGCTGCGGGCAGGGGACACTCTGGAAACACCATATATTTT. It specifies CASTAAGRGHSGNTIYF.

The V call is TRBV5-6, the J call TRBJ2-1, with D perhaps TRBD2 (5 bases). V was clipped by 0 bases and J by 7 bases, with 14 bases between them. This CDR3 is built from 15 residues. Looked up from germline, CDR1 is SGHDT and CDR2 is YYEEEE. CDR3 region: CASSLDRLRGNEQFF. The CDR3 DNA reads TGTGCCAGCAGCTTGGACCGTTTGAGAGGGAATGAGCAGTTCTTC.

The chain combines TRBV28 with TRBJ2-2; D may be TRBD1 (5 bases). Germline-derived CDR1 and CDR2 are MDHEN and SYDVKM. CDR3 length equals 15 residues. V lost 3 bases and J 7 bases, leaving 15 bases between the germline ends. CDR3 coding DNA: TGTGCCAGCAGTTTGGGGCGTAGTATGGGCGGGGAGCTGTTTTTT. This sequence encodes CASSLGRSMGGELFF.

The V gene is TRBV30, the J gene TRBJ2-7; TRBD1 is a possible D gene (6 bases). V lost 4 bases to trimming and J lost 9 bases, with 19 bases between them. Germline CDR1 is GTSNPN and CDR2 is SVGIG (reference sequence). The CDR3 loop spans 13 amino acids. The CDR3 loop is CAWTRTDLFGQYF. CDR3 DNA: TGTGCCTGGACCCGGACAGACCTGTTCGGGCAGTACTTC.

On this clone: The same CDR3 arises from other DNA sequences in this sample as well. The rearrangement joins TRBV9 to TRBJ2-1; 10 bases map to TRBD2. V was clipped by 0 bases and J by 4 bases; unmatched bases: 4. Germline loops: CDR1 SGDLS, CDR2 YYNGEE. The CDR3 loop spans 16 amino acids. The CDR3 DNA follows: TGTGCCAGCAGCGTAGGAGGGACTAGCGCATACAATGAGCAGTTCTTC. This sequence encodes CASSVGGTSAYNEQFF.

This chain joins TRBV5-1 and TRBJ2-2; perhaps TRBD2 as D (5 bases). The CDR3 is made up of 16 amino acids. V lost 3 bases and J 5 bases, leaving 17 bases between the germline ends. Looked up from germline, CDR1 is SGHRS and CDR2 is YFSETQ. Here the CDR3 DNA reads TGCGCCAGCAGCTCCCCGGACGGGATTGGAACCGGGGAGCTGTTTTTT. Encoded protein: CASSSPDGIGTGELFF.

The genes are TRBV4-1 and TRBJ1-2; the D is unclear. Germline lookup yields CDR1 MGHRA and CDR2 YSYEKL. Trimming pared 0 bases from V and 2 bases from J, leaving 10 bases between. The CDR3 contains 15 residues. The CDR3 DNA follows: TGCGCCAGCAGCCAAGAAACAGCCCTAAACTATGGCTACACCTTC. Protein sequence: CASSQETALNYGYTF.

This sequence joins TRBV14 and TRBJ2-6; 7 nucleotides line up with TRBD1. In germline, CDR1 is SGHDN, CDR2 FVKESK. V shed 4 bases and J 2 bases; nucleotides not matched to a gene: 8. This CDR3 comprises 17 residues. The CDR3 sequence: CASSPFTGDPGANVLTF. The CDR3, as DNA: TGTGCCAGCAGCCCATTTACAGGGGACCCTGGGGCCAACGTCCTGACTTTC.

The chain joins TRBV5-1 to TRBJ2-3, with D perhaps matching TRBD2 (5 bases). The germline gives CDR1 SGHRS, CDR2 YFSETQ. V was shortened by 0 bases and J by 0 bases, with 8 bases between the two germline ends. The CDR3 contains 15 residues. The CDR3, as DNA: TGCGCCAGCAGCTTGGGGACTTTTAGCACAGATACGCAGTATTTT. It encodes CASSLGTFSTDTQYF. Full variable domain (remainder filled in from reference TRBV5-1 and TRBJ2-3): KAGVTQTPRYLIKTRGQQVTLSCSPISGHRSVSWYQQTPGQGLQFLFEYFSETQRNKGNFPGRFSGRQFSNSRSEMNVSTLELGDSALYLCASSLGTFSTDTQYFGPGTRLTVL.

The chain carries TRBV14 and TRBJ2-5, with TRBD2 identical over 14 bases. The CDR3 has 16 amino acids. Germline loops: CDR1 SGHDN, CDR2 FVKESK. Unmatched junction bases numbered 11, after V lost 2 bases and J lost 12 bases. The CDR3 DNA follows: TGTGCCAGCAGCCAACTCCTAGGGGGACTAGCGGGAGTCAAGTACTTC. Amino acids: CASSQLLGGLAGVKYF.

V is TRBV28 and J is TRBJ2-5, with 16 positions matching TRBD2. The DNA matches TRBJ2-7 better at its end, which makes the J call doubtful. The CDR3 covers 18 residues. Germline V gives CDR1 MDHEN, CDR2 SYDVKM. The CDR3 sequence is CASSSSGLAGGPGDEQYF. The DNA of the CDR3 is TGTGCCAGCAGTTCCTCGGGACTAGCGGGAGGGCCCGGCGACGAGCAGTACTTC.

The rearrangement joins TRBV11-2 to TRBJ1-2, with D possibly being TRBD1 (5 bases). There are 18 residues in the CDR3. Trimming pared 6 bases from V and 2 bases from J, leaving 25 bases between. Germline values: CDR1 SGHAT, CDR2 FQNNGV. The CDR3 region has the DNA TGTGCCAGCAGTCAGCCATGGGGGGAATACCAGTTAAACTATGGCTACACCTTC. It yields the protein CASSQPWGEYQLNYGYTF.

V usage is TRBV5-1 and J usage is TRBJ1-1; 8 positions agree with TRBD1. Trimming at V came to 6 bases and at J to 1 base, leaving 5 bases not matched to a gene. The length of the CDR3 is 14 residues. In germline, CDR1 is SGHRS, CDR2 YFSETQ. DNA of the CDR3: TGCGCCAGCACCTGGGGGACAGGGAACACTGAAGCTTTCTTT. Translated, it gives CASTWGTGNTEAFF.

The CDR3 sequence: CSALAQETQYF. The CDR3 nucleotides are TGCAGTGCGCTAGCTCAAGAGACCCAGTACTTC. The chain is built from TRBV20-1 and TRBJ2-5; perhaps TRBD2 as D (5 bases). V dropped 6 bases and J dropped 2 bases, with 7 bases sitting between them. The CDR3 spans 11 residues. Germline V gene data show CDR1 as DFQATT and CDR2 as SNEGSKA (reference sequence).

The chain has TRBV18 and TRBJ2-7; 10 bases fit TRBD1. The germline V gene has CDR1 KGHSH and CDR2 LQKENI. J lost 6 bases, V lost 6 bases, and 8 bases had no gene match. This CDR3 has 14 residues. In nucleotides, the CDR3 is TGTGCCAGCTCCCCCGAGACAGGGGGCGGCGAGCAGTACTTC. This gives the protein CASSPETGGGEQYF.

This chain joins TRBV29-1 and TRBJ2-2; 10 positions match TRBD2. From germline, CDR1 is SQVTM and CDR2 ANQGSEA. J was trimmed by 5 bases and V by 6 bases; bases with no gene match: 6. This CDR3 spans 14 amino acids. The CDR3 is CSVKREGLTGELFF. The CDR3 bases are TGCAGCGTCAAGCGGGAGGGTCTTACCGGGGAGCTGTTTTTT.

V is TRBV29-1 and J is TRBJ1-1; D is undetermined. Germline lookup yields CDR1 SQVTM and CDR2 ANQGSEA. This CDR3 is 14 amino acids long. V was shortened by 7 bases and J by 0 bases, with 15 bases between the two germline ends. The CDR3 region is CSAAGSRMNTEAFF. CDR3 nucleotide sequence: TGCAGCGCCGCCGGGAGTCGGATGAACACTGAAGCTTTCTTT.

This chain connects TRBV2 to TRBJ2-7; 9 positions match TRBD1. Unmatched junction bases numbered 29, after V lost 7 bases and J lost 4 bases. Germline values: CDR1 SNHLY, CDR2 FYNNEI. The CDR3 contains 21 residues. CDR3 nucleotide sequence: TGTGCCAGCAATTCACCGGGACAGGGTTTCCTAGGTCTGGATGAACTATACGAGCAGTACTTC. Protein: CASNSPGQGFLGLDELYEQYF.

This rearrangement joins TRBV2 to TRBJ1-1; D uncertain. Germline lookup yields CDR1 SNHLY and CDR2 FYNNEI. CDR3 length equals 15 residues. V was pared by 3 bases and J by 5 bases, with 16 bases between. The CDR3 is CASSEERGGLTEAFF. In DNA, the CDR3 is TGTGCCAGCAGTGAGGAGAGAGGAGGATTGACTGAAGCTTTCTTT.

The chain combines TRBV5-1 with TRBJ2-2, with D maybe TRBD1 (5 bases). CDR3 size: 13 residues. The V gene lost 4 bases and the J gene lost 4 bases, with 8 bases spanning the gap. Germline CDR1 SGHRS, CDR2 YFSETQ. CDR3 in DNA: TGCGCCAGCAGCCACGACAGCACCGGGGAGCTGTTTTTT. This encodes CASSHDSTGELFF. Combining the CDR3 with reference TRBV5-1 and TRBJ2-2 gives the whole variable domain KAGVTQTPRYLIKTRGQQVTLSCSPISGHRSVSWYQQTPGQGLQFLFEYFSETQRNKGNFPGRFSGRQFSNSRSEMNVSTLELGDSALYLCASSHDSTGELFFGEGSRLTVL.